This T cell receptor beta chain was captured by sequencing in a study of post-analysis software for immune sequencing data. Study context: The courses of disease that were included comprised relapsing-remitting, secondary progressive and progressive-relapsing multiple sclerosis. General study findings and limits: Same-batch samples co-clustered strongly by F measure. Controls had significantly higher normalized Chao1 diversity than multiple sclerosis patients.

The TCR beta cDNA libraries contained unique molecular identifiers. About 540,000 cDNA molecules were obtained from around 1 to 9.1 million T cells. MiXCR, run by TCRdb on the PCR reads, gives a single entry per CDR3 protein. The sample records roughly 540,000 distinct CDR3 sequences, roughly 34% being singletons. This clonotype has only a few counts. Antigen specificity is unknown. This clonotype was obtained from a girl aged 2-17 years with multiple sclerosis. Sequencing was performed on blood.

The CDR3 DNA reads as TGCGCCAGCAGCTCGGGACAGGGGGGAAATGAGCAGTTCTTC. This codes for CASSSGQGGNEQFF. The chain links TRBV5-1 to TRBJ2-1; 11 bases agree with TRBD1. Germline CDR1 reads SGHRS; CDR2 reads YFSETQ. The J segment lost 7 bases and the V segment lost 3 bases, leaving 3 bases of the junction unmatched. This CDR3 contains 14 residues.